Presented here are 28 T cell receptor beta chains from one specimen sequenced in a study of post-analysis software for immune sequencing data. Study findings and constraints: Controls showed lower frequencies than patients for roughly five TRBV segments, and TRBV5-6, TRBV5-1 and TRBV20-1 were among these.

No antigens are known for them. Researchers reported that TCR beta cDNA libraries carried unique molecular identifiers. In TCRdb, the PCR reads were re-called with MiXCR into one record per CDR3 protein. This table holds roughly 800,000 distinct CDR3 sequences, under 70% found once. Material: blood. The receptors stem from a girl aged 10-17 years with multiple sclerosis.

The chain carries TRBV7-3 and TRBJ1-4; D unclear. The CDR3 is 18 amino acids. V shed 0 bases and J shed 0 bases, with 14 bases lying between them. The germline CDR1 and CDR2 sequences are SGHTA and FQGTGA. CDR3 sequence: CASSLTRGYRSTNEKLFF. Here the CDR3 DNA reads TGTGCCAGCAGCTTAACGAGAGGGTACAGATCAACTAATGAAAAACTGTTTTTT.

The rearrangement uses TRBV5-1 and TRBJ2-7, with D perhaps matching TRBD1 or TRBD2 (5 bases each). V shed 2 bases and J shed 5 bases, with 14 bases lying between them. The CDR3 is 14 residues long. CDR1 is SGHRS, CDR2 YFSETQ, per germline. CDR3 DNA: TGCGCCAGCAGCTTTTGGGACCTTCTGGACGAGCAGTACTTC. Protein sequence: CASSFWDLLDEQYF.

V is TRBV15 and J is TRBJ2-7, with D unresolved. Germline V CDR1 and CDR2: LNHNV, YYDKDF (reference sequence). This CDR3 spans 16 amino acids. Trimming took 1 base from V and 7 from J, leaving 20 bases between them. The chain's CDR3 is CATSRVGGVLSNEQYF. CDR3 bases: TGTGCCACCAGCAGAGTGGGCGGTGTGCTCTCCAATGAGCAGTACTTC.

This clonotype was seen a few times. The rearrangement links TRBV7-2 to TRBJ2-7; 11 bases fit TRBD2. CDR1 and CDR2 from the germline V gene are SGHTA and FQGNSA. V dropped 5 bases and J dropped 6; count of bases not matched to a gene: 12. The CDR3 runs 16 residues. The DNA for the CDR3 is TGTGCCAGCAGCCCAGCACCGCTAGCGGGAGGTGGCGAGCAGTACTTC. The encoded protein is CASSPAPLAGGGEQYF.

In the case of this clonotype: One junction end does not reproduce the germline sequence, and a read error may be involved. J is TRBJ2-2 and V is TRBV5-1, with 10 bases matching TRBD2. Germline V gene data show CDR1 as SGHRS and CDR2 as YFSETQ. The CDR3 length is 16 residues. This CDR3 reads CASSASGGASTGERFF. The CDR3 DNA reads TGCGCCAGCAGCGCGAGCGGGGGGGCGAGCACCGGGGAGCGGTTTTTT.

This rearrangement joins TRBV5-1 to TRBJ1-2; no clear D gene. Germline values: CDR1 SGHRS, CDR2 YFSETQ. The V and J ends lost 3 bases and 1 base respectively, with 7 bases between them. The CDR3 length is 13 residues. CDR3 DNA: TGCGCCAGCAGCTCGGAGGTTAACTATGGCTACACCTTC. Protein sequence: CASSSEVNYGYTF. Complete variable domain (other parts from reference TRBV5-1 and TRBJ1-2): KAGVTQTPRYLIKTRGQQVTLSCSPISGHRSVSWYQQTPGQGLQFLFEYFSETQRNKGNFPGRFSGRQFSNSRSEMNVSTLELGDSALYLCASSSEVNYGYTFGSGTRLTVV.

The chain links TRBV7-3 to TRBJ2-5; TRBD2 matches at 11 bases. From germline, CDR1 is SGHTA and CDR2 FQGTGA. After removal of 2 bases from V and 5 bases from J, the junction contained 7 bases not matched to a gene. This CDR3 contains 16 residues. The CDR3 spells CASSLGSASGRETQYF. The CDR3 bases are TGTGCCAGCAGCTTAGGGAGCGCTAGCGGGAGGGAGACCCAGTACTTC.

The chain has TRBV20-1 and TRBJ2-1, with 10 bases matching TRBD2. The last part of the DNA fits TRBJ2-7 better; the J call may be wrong. The germline gives CDR1 DFQATT, CDR2 SNEGSKA (reference sequence). This CDR3 contains 14 residues. CDR3: CSAPGLADNYEQYF. In DNA, the CDR3 is TGCAGTGCTCCTGGACTAGCGGATAACTACGAGCAGTACTTC.

This clonotype appeared many times. The chain uses TRBV27 and TRBJ2-5, with 13 bases identical to TRBD2. The V and J ends lost 7 bases and 4 bases, in that order; junction bases with no gene match: 9. CDR1 is MNHEY and CDR2 is SMNVEV in the germline V gene (reference sequence). The CDR3 spans 16 residues. This chain's CDR3 is CASKRWTSGGLETQYF. As DNA, the CDR3 is TGTGCCAGCAAAAGGTGGACTAGCGGGGGACTAGAGACCCAGTACTTC.

This chain uses TRBV27 with TRBJ2-1; no clear D. The CDR3 length is 14 residues. Per the germline V gene, CDR1 is MNHEY and CDR2 is SMNVEV (reference sequence). V lost 3 bases and J lost 3, with 9 bases in between. The CDR3 loop reads CASSLGSNYNEQFF. In DNA form, the CDR3 reads TGTGCCAGCAGTTTGGGCAGCAACTACAATGAGCAGTTCTTC.

This clonotype was detected a few times. The V call is TRBV5-1, the J call TRBJ2-5; TRBD1 is a possible D gene (5 bases). The V end lost 2 bases, the J end lost 5 bases, and 16 bases lay between the germline ends. Germline V gene data show CDR1 as SGHRS and CDR2 as YFSETQ. The CDR3 runs 15 residues. The CDR3 bases are TGCGCCAGCAGCTTCCTGGGCCAGGGATGGGAGACCCAGTACTTC. Translating gives CASSFLGQGWETQYF.

For this clonotype: At one boundary the junction diverges from the germline segment, which might be a read error. The J gene is TRBJ2-1, the V gene TRBV29-1; D is possibly TRBD1 (6 bases). With the DNA end fitting TRBJ2-7 better, the J assignment may be wrong. The CDR3 is made up of 14 amino acids. Germline CDR1 is SQVTM and CDR2 is ANQGSEA. The CDR3 sequence: CSVESGQPSSEQYF. The CDR3 nucleotides read TGCAGCGTTGAATCCGGACAGCCCTCCTCCGAGCAGTACTTC.

The chain joins TRBV29-1 to TRBJ2-7, with 9 bases matching TRBD1. The ends lost 1 base at V and 6 bases at J; junction bases unmatched: 7. The CDR3 has 14 amino acids. Per the germline V gene, CDR1 is SQVTM and CDR2 is ANQGSEA. CDR3 sequence (DNA): TGCAGCGTTGAAGGGGACAGGGTCACGCGCGAGCAGTACTTC. As protein: CSVEGDRVTREQYF.

This clonotype was counted between two and nine times. The CDR3 loop is CASSFPRSGSSTDTQYF. As DNA, the CDR3 is TGTGCCAGCAGTTTTCCCCGCTCTGGGTCTAGCACAGATACGCAGTATTTT. V and J are TRBV11-2 and TRBJ2-3; no firm D call. Germline lookup yields CDR1 SGHAT and CDR2 FQNNGV. The CDR3 spans 17 residues. V lost 6 bases and J lost 0, with 19 bases in between.

This clonotype was seen a few times. The chain employs TRBV10-3 and TRBJ2-3, with TRBD2 matching over 7 bases. There are 14 residues in the CDR3. Trimming took 5 bases from V and 3 from J; bases not matched to a gene: 5. CDR1 is ENHRY, CDR2 SYGVKD, per germline. The CDR3 loop is CAISPGRRTDTQYF. In DNA, the CDR3 is TGTGCCATCAGTCCCGGGAGGAGGACAGATACGCAGTATTTT.

V and J are TRBV20-1 and TRBJ2-3; 9 nucleotides line up with TRBD2. This CDR3 has 15 amino acids. In germline, CDR1 is DFQATT, CDR2 SNEGSKA (reference sequence). V trimming: 0 bases; J trimming: 1 base; junction bases outside the gene matches: 2. CDR3 protein: CSAREPSGGTDTQYF. For the CDR3, the DNA is TGCAGTGCTAGAGAACCTAGCGGGGGCACAGATACGCAGTATTTT.

This clonotype has just a few counts. This rearrangement joins TRBV29-1 to TRBJ2-7; possible D gene TRBD1, 6 bases. The CDR3 runs to 14 residues. CDR1 and CDR2 (germline): SQVTM, ANQGSEA. V lost 6 bases and J 2 bases, leaving 17 bases between the germline ends. CDR3 sequence (DNA): TGCAGCGTCACTTATGTGTCAGGGGCCTACGAGCAGTACTTC. It specifies CSVTYVSGAYEQYF.

Only a few counts were recorded for this clonotype. The rearrangement joins TRBV6-4 to TRBJ2-3; a possible D gene is TRBD2 (6 bases). The CDR3 has 15 amino acids. V lost 3 bases and J lost 6, with 16 bases in between. The V gene's germline CDR1 is MRHNA and CDR2 SNTAGT. The CDR3: CASSEGGLALDTQYF. CDR3 in DNA: TGTGCCAGCAGTGAGGGAGGCCTCGCTCTCGATACGCAGTATTTT.

The chain recombines TRBV7-3 with TRBJ2-6, with D perhaps TRBD1 (6 bases). In germline, CDR1 is SGHTA, CDR2 FQGTGA. The CDR3 covers 18 residues. Trimming removed 5 bases at V and 2 bases at J, with 19 bases between. DNA for the CDR3: TGTGCCAGCAGCATTCGACAGGTGCCCCACCCTGGGGCCAACGTCCTGACTTTC. It is translated as CASSIRQVPHPGANVLTF.

The chain employs TRBV6-4 and TRBJ2-3, with 7 positions matching TRBD2. The V gene's germline CDR1 is MRHNA and CDR2 SNTAGT. CDR3 size: 14 residues. V was clipped by 7 bases and J by 2 bases; unmatched bases: 6. The CDR3 DNA sequence: TGTGCCAGCAAGGCTAGCGGTTCCACAGATACGCAGTATTTT. It encodes CASKASGSTDTQYF.

In this sample, this clonotype turned up many times. The chain links TRBV20-1 to TRBJ2-1; D uncertain. Germline V CDR1 and CDR2: DFQATT, SNEGSKA (reference sequence). This CDR3 has 14 amino acids. V dropped 0 bases and J dropped 4 bases, with 10 bases sitting between them. For the CDR3, the DNA is TGCAGTGCTAGAGATGGTACAGATTACAATGAGCAGTTCTTC. It codes for CSARDGTDYNEQFF.

This chain links TRBV2 with TRBJ2-3, with 9 bases matching TRBD2. Germline values: CDR1 SNHLY, CDR2 FYNNEI. J gave up 2 bases and V 2 bases, and 11 bases lay outside the gene matches. The CDR3 runs to 18 residues. Here the CDR3 DNA reads TGTGCCAGCAGTGAATCGGTGCGGGAGGGCCGGGTCACAGATACGCAGTATTTT. This codes for CASSESVREGRVTDTQYF.

This clonotype was seen a handful of times. This chain connects TRBV5-5 to TRBJ2-5, with D unresolved. CDR3 size: 13 residues. V was clipped by 0 bases and J by 5 bases, with 8 bases between them. The germline V gene encodes CDR1 SGHKS and CDR2 YYEKEE (reference sequence). CDR3 DNA: TGTGCCAGCAGCTTGGAATTAGGCGAGACCCAGTACTTC. It encodes CASSLELGETQYF.

This clonotype was recorded once. The chain carries TRBV5-1 and TRBJ2-3; TRBD1 might be the D (5 bases). Trimming left V 4 bases short and J 2 bases short, with 8 bases between. The germline V gene encodes CDR1 SGHRS and CDR2 YFSETQ. This CDR3 is 13 amino acids long. The CDR3 reads CASSVGDTDTQYF. CDR3 DNA: TGCGCCAGCAGCGTAGGGGACACAGATACGCAGTATTTT. The full variable domain, rest sourced from reference TRBV5-1 and TRBJ2-3, is KAGVTQTPRYLIKTRGQQVTLSCSPISGHRSVSWYQQTPGQGLQFLFEYFSETQRNKGNFPGRFSGRQFSNSRSEMNVSTLELGDSALYLCASSVGDTDTQYFGPGTRLTVL.

Only a few counts were recorded for this clonotype. This chain links TRBV11-3 with TRBJ2-5, with TRBD1 matching 7 bases. Trimming at V came to 3 bases and at J to 1 base, leaving 5 bases not matched to a gene. The CDR3 runs to 15 residues. The germline gives CDR1 SGHNT, CDR2 YENEEA. The CDR3 reads CASSFEGAAQETQYF. In nucleotides, the CDR3 is TGTGCCAGCAGCTTCGAGGGGGCGGCCCAAGAGACCCAGTACTTC.

The chain couples TRBV5-1 to TRBJ1-6; D is uncertain. The CDR3 length is 17 residues. Trimming took off 0 bases at V and 2 bases at J, with 12 bases between the two ends. Germline V gene data show CDR1 as SGHRS and CDR2 as YFSETQ. The CDR3, as DNA: TGCGCCAGCAGCTTGGTGGCCCCCGGGCCCTATAATTCACCCCTCCACTTT. This sequence encodes CASSLVAPGPYNSPLHF. The full variable domain, its missing parts supplied by reference TRBV5-1 and TRBJ1-6, is KAGVTQTPRYLIKTRGQQVTLSCSPISGHRSVSWYQQTPGQGLQFLFEYFSETQRNKGNFPGRFSGRQFSNSRSEMNVSTLELGDSALYLCASSLVAPGPYNSPLHFGNGTRLTVT.

The J gene is TRBJ1-1, the V gene TRBV4-2; D not resolved. CDR1 is LGHNA, CDR2 YNFKEQ, per germline. The CDR3 has 14 amino acids. The V gene lost 0 bases and the J gene lost 3 bases, with 8 bases spanning the gap. This CDR3 reads CASSQDSADTEAFF. The CDR3 DNA reads TGTGCCAGCAGCCAAGATTCGGCCGACACTGAAGCTTTCTTT.

A single count supports this clonotype. V and J are TRBV5-1 and TRBJ1-5, with 7 bases that match TRBD1. The CDR3 runs 15 residues. The germline CDR1 and CDR2 sequences are SGHRS and YFSETQ. The V and J ends lost 4 bases and 3 bases, in that order; junction bases with no gene match: 7. CDR3 sequence: CASSPQGTVNQPQHF. The CDR3 region has the DNA TGCGCCAGCAGCCCTCAAGGGACAGTCAATCAGCCCCAGCATTTT. Using reference TRBV5-1 and TRBJ1-5 for the parts outside the CDR3, the full variable domain is KAGVTQTPRYLIKTRGQQVTLSCSPISGHRSVSWYQQTPGQGLQFLFEYFSETQRNKGNFPGRFSGRQFSNSRSEMNVSTLELGDSALYLCASSPQGTVNQPQHFGDGTRLSIL.